This TCR beta chain was observed in a study of glioma-infiltrating T cells after dendritic cell vaccination. General study results and limits: Complete blood and tumor specimen sets were limited to few patients.

Input was 2 ug genomic DNA, or all available if less. The table came from immunoSEQ multiplex PCR; TCRdb's copy has only in-frame clones and leaves some out. This repertoire shows tens of thousands of clones, about 80% found once; its top ten account for around a sixth. With respect to this clone: What it recognizes is unknown.

Time point defined: after dendritic cell vaccination, including at tumor progression/relapse. V lost 8 bases, J lost 0 bases, and 9 bases stayed unmatched. Germline-derived CDR1 and CDR2 are LNHDA and SQIVND (reference sequence). The CDR3 spans 16 residues. The chain joins TRBV19 to TRBJ1-4; 7 positions match TRBD1. The TCR was taken from a human donor with glioblastoma. The sample in question was blood, obtained after dendritic cell vaccination. CDR3: CASCSPGTATNEKLFF. As DNA, the CDR3 is TGTGCCAGTTGCTCGCCCGGGACAGCAACTAATGAAAAACTGTTTTTT.